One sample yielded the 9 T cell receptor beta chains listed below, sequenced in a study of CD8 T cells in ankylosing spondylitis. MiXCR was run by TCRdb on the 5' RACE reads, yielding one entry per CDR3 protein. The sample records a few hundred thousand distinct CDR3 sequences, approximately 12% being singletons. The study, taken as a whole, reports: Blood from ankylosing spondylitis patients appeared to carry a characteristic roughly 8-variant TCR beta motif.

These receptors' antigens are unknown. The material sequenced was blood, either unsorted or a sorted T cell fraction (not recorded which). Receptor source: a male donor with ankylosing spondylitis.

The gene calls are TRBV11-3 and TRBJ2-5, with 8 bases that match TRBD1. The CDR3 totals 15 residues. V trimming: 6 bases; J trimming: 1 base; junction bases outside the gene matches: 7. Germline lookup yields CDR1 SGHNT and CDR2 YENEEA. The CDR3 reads CASSQDRAIQETQYF. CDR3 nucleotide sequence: TGTGCCAGCAGTCAGGACAGGGCGATCCAAGAGACCCAGTACTTC.

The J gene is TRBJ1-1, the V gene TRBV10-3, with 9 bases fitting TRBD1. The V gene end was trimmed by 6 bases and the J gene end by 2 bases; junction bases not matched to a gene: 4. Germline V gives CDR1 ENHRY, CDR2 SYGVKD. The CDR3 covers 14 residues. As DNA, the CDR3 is TGTGCCATCAGCCAGGACAGGGGAAACACTGAAGCTTTCTTT. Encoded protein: CAISQDRGNTEAFF.

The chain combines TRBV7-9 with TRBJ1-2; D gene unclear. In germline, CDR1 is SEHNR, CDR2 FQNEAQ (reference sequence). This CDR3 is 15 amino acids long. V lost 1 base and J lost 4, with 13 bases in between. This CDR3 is CASSLVESVRYGYTF. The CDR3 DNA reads TGTGCCAGCAGCTTAGTAGAGTCAGTCCGCTATGGCTACACCTTC. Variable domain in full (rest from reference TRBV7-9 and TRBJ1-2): DTGVSQNPRHKITKRGQNVTFRCDPISEHNRLYWYRQTLGQGPEFLTYFQNEAQLEKSRLLSDRFSAERPKGSFSTLEIQRTEQGDSAMYLCASSLVESVRYGYTFGSGTRLTVV.

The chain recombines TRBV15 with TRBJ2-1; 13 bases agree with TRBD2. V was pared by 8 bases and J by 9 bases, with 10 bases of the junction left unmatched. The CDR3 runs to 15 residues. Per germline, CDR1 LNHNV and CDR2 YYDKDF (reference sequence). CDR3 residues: CATATSGRAVGEQFF. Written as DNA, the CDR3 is TGTGCCACCGCAACTAGCGGGAGGGCCGTCGGTGAGCAGTTCTTC. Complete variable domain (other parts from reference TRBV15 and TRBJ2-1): DAMVIQNPRYQVTQFGKPVTLSCSQTLNHNVMYWYQQKSSQAPKLLFHYYDKDFNNEADTPDNFQSRRPNTSFCFLDIRSPGLGDTAMYLCATATSGRAVGEQFFGPGTRLTVL.

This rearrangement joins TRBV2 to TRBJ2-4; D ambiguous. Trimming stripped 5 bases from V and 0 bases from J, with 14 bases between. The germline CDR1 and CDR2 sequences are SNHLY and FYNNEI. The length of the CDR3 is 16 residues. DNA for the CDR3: TGTGCCAGCAGTAAGGTCCGGAGCTTAGCCAAAAACATTCAGTACTTC. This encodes CASSKVRSLAKNIQYF.

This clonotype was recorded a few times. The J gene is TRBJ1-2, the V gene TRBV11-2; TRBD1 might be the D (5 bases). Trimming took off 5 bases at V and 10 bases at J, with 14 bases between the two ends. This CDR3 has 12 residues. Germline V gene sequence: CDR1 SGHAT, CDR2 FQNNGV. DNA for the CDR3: TGTGCCAGCAGCGAGCCTGGGGCCCTCTACACCTTC. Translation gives CASSEPGALYTF.

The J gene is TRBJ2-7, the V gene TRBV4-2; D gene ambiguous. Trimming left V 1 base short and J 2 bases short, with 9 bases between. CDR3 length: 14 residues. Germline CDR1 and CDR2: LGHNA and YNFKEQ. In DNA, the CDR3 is TGTGCCAGCAGCCAAGCGGGTAACCCCTACGAGCAGTACTTC. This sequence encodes CASSQAGNPYEQYF.

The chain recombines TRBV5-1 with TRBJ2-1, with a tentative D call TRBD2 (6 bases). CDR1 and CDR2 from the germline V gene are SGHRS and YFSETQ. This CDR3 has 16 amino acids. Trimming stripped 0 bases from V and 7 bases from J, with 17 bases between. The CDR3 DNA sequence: TGCGCCAGCAGCTTGGAGGGCCGGGACTCGGGAAATGAGCAGTTCTTC. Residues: CASSLEGRDSGNEQFF. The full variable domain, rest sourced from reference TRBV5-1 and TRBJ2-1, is KAGVTQTPRYLIKTRGQQVTLSCSPISGHRSVSWYQQTPGQGLQFLFEYFSETQRNKGNFPGRFSGRQFSNSRSEMNVSTLELGDSALYLCASSLEGRDSGNEQFFGPGTRLTVL.

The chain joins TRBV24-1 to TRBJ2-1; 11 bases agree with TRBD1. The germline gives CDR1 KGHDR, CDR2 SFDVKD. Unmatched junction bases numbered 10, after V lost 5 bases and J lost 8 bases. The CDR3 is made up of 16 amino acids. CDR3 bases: TGTGCCACCAGTGGGGACAGGGGGTTGTGGGCGGATGAGCAGTTCTTC. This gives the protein CATSGDRGLWADEQFF.